This TCR beta chain is from a study of blood T cells in healthy people across ages. The use of a sample-barcoded 5' primer and a J-beta primer mix characterized a second PCR of roughly 6 to 11 cycles. In TCRdb, the 5' RACE reads were re-called with MiXCR into one record per CDR3 protein. The sample shows 1.4 million or so distinct CDR3 sequences, approximately 39% of them seen only once. From germline, CDR1 is SGHTA and CDR2 FQGNSA. V was pared by 5 bases and J by 3 bases, with 10 bases of the junction left unmatched. The CDR3 runs to 18 residues. The chain has TRBV7-2 and TRBJ2-3, with 14 bases identical to TRBD2. The sequence was obtained from a woman between 18 and 29 years old in good health. Sequencing was performed on blood. The CDR3 spells CASSRSGTSGGRTDTQYF. For the CDR3, the DNA is TGTGCCAGCAGCCGTTCCGGGACTAGCGGGGGACGGACAGATACGCAGTATTTT.